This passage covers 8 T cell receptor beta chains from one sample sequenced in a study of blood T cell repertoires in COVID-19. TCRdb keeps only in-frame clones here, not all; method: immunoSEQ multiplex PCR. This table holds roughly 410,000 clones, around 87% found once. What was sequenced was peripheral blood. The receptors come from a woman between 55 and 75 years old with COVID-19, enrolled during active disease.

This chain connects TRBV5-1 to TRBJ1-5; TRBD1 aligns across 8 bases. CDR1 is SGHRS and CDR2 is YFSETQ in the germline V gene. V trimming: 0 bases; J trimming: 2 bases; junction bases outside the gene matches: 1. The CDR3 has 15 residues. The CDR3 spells CASSLEGQGNQPQHF. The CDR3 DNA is TGCGCCAGCAGCTTGGAGGGACAGGGCAATCAGCCCCAGCATTTT. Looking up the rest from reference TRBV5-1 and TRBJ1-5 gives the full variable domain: KAGVTQTPRYLIKTRGQQVTLSCSPISGHRSVSWYQQTPGQGLQFLFEYFSETQRNKGNFPGRFSGRQFSNSRSEMNVSTLELGDSALYLCASSLEGQGNQPQHFGDGTRLSIL.

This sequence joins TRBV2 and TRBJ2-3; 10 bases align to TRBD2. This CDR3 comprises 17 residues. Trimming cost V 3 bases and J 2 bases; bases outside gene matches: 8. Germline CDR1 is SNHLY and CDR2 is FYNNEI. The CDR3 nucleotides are TGTGCCAGCAGTGACGGGAAGCTAGCGGGGGTCACAGATACGCAGTATTTT. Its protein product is CASSDGKLAGVTDTQYF.

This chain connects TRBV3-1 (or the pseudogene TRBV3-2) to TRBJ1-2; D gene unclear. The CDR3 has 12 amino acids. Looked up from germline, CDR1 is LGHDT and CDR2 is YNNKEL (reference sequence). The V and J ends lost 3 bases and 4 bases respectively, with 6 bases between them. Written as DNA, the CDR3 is TGTGCCAGCAGCCATGTCTCCTATGGCTACACCTTC. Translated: CASSHVSYGYTF.

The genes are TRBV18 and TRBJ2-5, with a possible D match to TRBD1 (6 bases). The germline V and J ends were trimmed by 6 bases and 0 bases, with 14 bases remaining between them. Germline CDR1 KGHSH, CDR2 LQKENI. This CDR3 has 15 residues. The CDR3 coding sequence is TGTGCCAGCTCGTCCAGGGGTTCGTACCAAGAGACCCAGTACTTC. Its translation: CASSSRGSYQETQYF.

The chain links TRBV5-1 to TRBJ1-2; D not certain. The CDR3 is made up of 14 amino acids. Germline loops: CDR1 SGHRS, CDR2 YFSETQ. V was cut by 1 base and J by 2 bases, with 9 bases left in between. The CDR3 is CASSLFPENYGYTF. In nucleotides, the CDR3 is TGCGCCAGCAGCTTGTTTCCGGAGAACTATGGCTACACCTTC. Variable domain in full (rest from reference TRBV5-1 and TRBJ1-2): KAGVTQTPRYLIKTRGQQVTLSCSPISGHRSVSWYQQTPGQGLQFLFEYFSETQRNKGNFPGRFSGRQFSNSRSEMNVSTLELGDSALYLCASSLFPENYGYTFGSGTRLTVV.

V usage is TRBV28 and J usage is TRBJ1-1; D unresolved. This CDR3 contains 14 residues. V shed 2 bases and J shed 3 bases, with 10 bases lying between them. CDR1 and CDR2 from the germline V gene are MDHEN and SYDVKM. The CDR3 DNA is TGTGCCAGCAGTTTAGAGGTGCTTTACACTGAAGCTTTCTTT. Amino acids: CASSLEVLYTEAFF.

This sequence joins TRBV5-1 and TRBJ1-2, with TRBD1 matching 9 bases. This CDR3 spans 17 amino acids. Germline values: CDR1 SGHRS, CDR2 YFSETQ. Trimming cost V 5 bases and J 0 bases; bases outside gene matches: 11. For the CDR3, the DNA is TGCGCCAGCAGACTCCACCTCACAGGGGGCACTAACTATGGCTACACCTTC. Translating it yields CASRLHLTGGTNYGYTF.

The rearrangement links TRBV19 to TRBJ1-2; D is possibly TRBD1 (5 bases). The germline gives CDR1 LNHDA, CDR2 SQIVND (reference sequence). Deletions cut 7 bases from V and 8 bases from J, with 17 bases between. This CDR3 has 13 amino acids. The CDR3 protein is CASKPWGAEGYTF. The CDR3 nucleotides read TGTGCCAGTAAACCTTGGGGCGCCGAGGGCTACACCTTC.